The clone carrying this T cell receptor beta chain was picked up a small number of times. What it binds is unknown. These data originate in a study of breast tumors, draining lymph nodes, adjacent tissues. Study results and limitations: Tumor T cell lymph node origin was a supported hypothesis, not proven. Luminal-like breast cancer showed significantly higher tumor–nontumor repertoire similarity than basal-like.

The lymph nodes were axillary draining lymph nodes from breast cancer patients. TCRdb called the multiplex PCR reads again in MiXCR, with one record for every CDR3 protein. The sample contains about 100,000 distinct CDR3 sequences, less than 25% of which appear only once. Trimming removed 2 bases at V and 4 bases at J, with 17 bases between. The germline V gene has CDR1 LNHNV and CDR2 YYDKDF (reference sequence). This CDR3 is built from 16 residues. Sequencing was done on a sample of axillary lymph node tissue. The J gene is TRBJ1-2, the V gene TRBV15; the D gene is possibly TRBD1 (5 bases). The TCR originated in a female donor with breast cancer. Some clones in this sample may be carry-over from other donors' samples. This CDR3 is CATSRLGLAEPYGYTF. The CDR3, as DNA: TGTGCCACCAGCAGATTGGGACTGGCAGAGCCCTATGGCTACACCTTC.